A single T cell receptor (beta chain) is shown here with its context. What it recognizes is unknown. These data originate in a study of CD8 T cells in ankylosing spondylitis. Findings of the study overall: Ankylosing spondylitis blood appeared to carry a characteristic TCR beta motif of roughly 8 highly homologous variants.

TCRdb analysed the 5' RACE reads with MiXCR anew, one entry per CDR3 protein. The sample has approximately 440,000 distinct CDR3 sequences, roughly 15% seen once. From germline, CDR1 is LNHNV and CDR2 YYDKDF (reference sequence). Trimming took off 3 bases at V and 3 bases at J, with 7 bases between the two ends. This CDR3 comprises 13 residues. This sequence originates from a male donor with ankylosing spondylitis. This chain links TRBV15 with TRBJ2-3; perhaps TRBD2 as D (5 bases). The sample comprised blood, either unsorted or a sorted T cell fraction (not recorded which). The CDR3 reads CATSRGGTDTQYF. CDR3 DNA: TGTGCCACCAGCAGGGGCGGGACAGATACGCAGTATTTT.